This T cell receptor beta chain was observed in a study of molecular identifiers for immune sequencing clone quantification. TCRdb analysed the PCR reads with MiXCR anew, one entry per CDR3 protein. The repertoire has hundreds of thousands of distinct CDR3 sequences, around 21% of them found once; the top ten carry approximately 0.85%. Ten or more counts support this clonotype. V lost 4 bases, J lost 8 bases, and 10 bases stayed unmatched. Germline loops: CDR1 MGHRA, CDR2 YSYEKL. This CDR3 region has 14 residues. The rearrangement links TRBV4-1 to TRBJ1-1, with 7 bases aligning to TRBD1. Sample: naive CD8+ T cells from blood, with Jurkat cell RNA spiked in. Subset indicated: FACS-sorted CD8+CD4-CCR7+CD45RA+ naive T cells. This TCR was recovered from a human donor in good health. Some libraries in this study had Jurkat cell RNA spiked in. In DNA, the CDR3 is TGCGCCAGCAGCCTGCTAGGGCAGGGGGTCGAAGCTTTCTTT. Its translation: CASSLLGQGVEAFF.